These 2 T cell receptor beta chains originate from one sample sequenced in a study of blood T cell repertoires in COVID-19. The method was immunoSEQ multiplex PCR; TCRdb's version includes in-frame clones alone and lacks a portion of them. The table records more than 350,000 clones, roughly 90% of them present only once. Sequencing was done on a sample of peripheral blood. These receptors were taken from a woman between 25 and 40 years old with COVID-19, enrolled during active disease.

V is TRBV15 and J is TRBJ1-5, with 8 nucleotides matching TRBD1. The CDR3 consists of 14 residues. Trimming took 5 bases from V and 9 from J; bases not matched to a gene: 9. Germline CDR1 and CDR2: LNHNV and YYDKDF (reference sequence). The CDR3 DNA is TGTGCCACCAGCTTGGGGACAGGCGGGGGGCCCCAGCATTTT. It codes for CATSLGTGGGPQHF.

The CDR3 loop reads CASSDLGARSGANVLTF. The CDR3 coding sequence is TGTGCCAGCAGTGACCTGGGGGCTCGCTCTGGGGCCAACGTCCTGACTTTC. The chain carries TRBV6-2 or TRBV6-3 and TRBJ2-6; D might be TRBD1 (6 bases). Germline V gene lookup returns CDR1 MNHEY and CDR2 SVGEGT. V lost 5 bases to trimming and J lost 0 bases, with 14 bases between them. The CDR3 is 17 residues long.